This T cell receptor (beta chain) came from a study of CD8+CD57+ T cells in acquired aplastic anemia. Study summary: Quantities of DNA derived from sorted CD4+ and CD8+ cells averaged 3.2 ug. Healthy donor sequencing depth: around 9.9 million CD4+, under 12 million CD8+ reads. The study's findings and limits: Roughly 27 sequences, all CD8+ CDR3, were shared between patients and controls. With respect to CD8+ Simpson's diversity, patients and controls did not differ significantly.

Genomic DNA acted as the template from which TCR beta VDJ combination and CDR3 sequence profiling were carried out. TCRdb passed the reads through MiXCR, listing each CDR3 protein once. The repertoire holds roughly 86,000 distinct CDR3 sequences, with less than 60% as singletons. About this clonotype itself: Its target is unknown.

Trimming stripped 2 bases from V and 4 bases from J, with 14 bases between. Germline V CDR1 and CDR2: MRHNA, SNTAGT. The CDR3 is made up of 15 amino acids. This chain joins TRBV6-4 and TRBJ1-2, with D perhaps TRBD1 (6 bases). The sample comprised sorted CD4+, CD8+, or CD8+CD57+ T cells (not recorded which) from PBMCs. This clonotype originated in a human donor in good health, serving as a control. The CDR3 spells CASSDGGAPGYGYTF. The CDR3 DNA reads TGTGCCAGCAGTGACGGGGGGGCGCCTGGCTATGGCTACACCTTC.